Shown below are 26 T cell receptor beta chains from a single sample sequenced in a study of T cell responses to AZD1222 COVID-19 vaccine. Only in-frame clones appear in the TCRdb table, and some are missing; sequencing was by immunoSEQ multiplex PCR. Here the sample spans about 160,000 clones, 85% to 90% being singletons. The sample consisted of peripheral blood, taken 28 days after the second AZD1222 dose. Receptors were obtained from an adult who received the AZD1222 COVID-19 vaccine.

This chain joins TRBV14 and TRBJ2-1; D not certain. Germline lookup yields CDR1 SGHDN and CDR2 FVKESK. With 0 bases removed from V and 4 bases from J, the gap between germline ends came to 13 bases. This CDR3 is built from 16 residues. The CDR3 region has the DNA TGTGCCAGCAGCCAAGAATCGAACGGGCTTTACAATGAGCAGTTCTTC. Its protein is CASSQESNGLYNEQFF.

This chain connects TRBV5-1 to TRBJ1-1, with 9 bases that match TRBD1. Germline loops: CDR1 SGHRS, CDR2 YFSETQ. V trimming: 4 bases; J trimming: 4 bases; junction bases outside the gene matches: 8. CDR3 length equals 15 residues. The CDR3: CASSPQGARVTEAFF. The CDR3 nucleotides are TGCGCCAGCAGCCCACAGGGGGCGCGGGTCACTGAAGCTTTCTTT.

The rearrangement links TRBV12-5 to TRBJ1-2; no reliable D call. The CDR3 totals 11 residues. The ends were cut back, 6 bases at V and 5 bases at J, with 7 bases in the middle. In germline, CDR1 is LGHNT, CDR2 FRNRAP. The CDR3 DNA sequence: TGTGCTAGTGGGAGGGAATATGGCTACACCTTC. Its protein is CASGREYGYTF.

V gene TRBV5-4 combines with J gene TRBJ1-4, with D tentatively TRBD1 (6 bases). Trimming shortened V by 3 bases and J by 3 bases, and 9 bases separated the two germline ends. Germline V lookup: CDR1 SGHNT, CDR2 YYREEE (reference sequence). CDR3 length: 14 residues. CDR3 sequence reads: CASSSGQPNEKLFF. The CDR3 DNA reads as TGTGCCAGCAGCTCCGGACAGCCTAATGAAAAACTGTTTTTT.

The table lists this clone with a count of one. This rearrangement joins TRBV2 to TRBJ1-3; unclear D gene. Germline V gene sequence: CDR1 SNHLY, CDR2 FYNNEI. CDR3 size: 11 residues. With 4 bases removed from V and 6 bases from J, the gap between germline ends came to 4 bases. CDR3 sequence reads: CASSVVNTIYF. In DNA form, the CDR3 reads TGTGCCAGCAGTGTGGTAAACACCATATATTTT.

This rearrangement joins TRBV6-5 to TRBJ2-1; 7 bases map to TRBD2. V lost 0 bases, J lost 6 bases, and 5 bases stayed unmatched. The CDR3 has 15 residues. CDR1 is MNHEY, CDR2 SVGAGI, per germline. The CDR3 loop is CASSYSGGVANEQFF. CDR3 nucleotides: TGTGCCAGCAGTTACTCGGGGGGGGTGGCCAATGAGCAGTTCTTC.

V usage is TRBV11-2 and J usage is TRBJ2-7; 13 bases fit TRBD2. Germline lookup yields CDR1 SGHAT and CDR2 FQNNGV. This CDR3 contains 18 residues. The ends lost 4 bases at V and 6 bases at J; junction bases unmatched: 15. The CDR3 loop reads CASSSGTSGARVLGEQYF. In DNA, the CDR3 is TGTGCCAGCAGCTCCGGGACTAGCGGGGCCCGGGTCCTGGGCGAGCAGTACTTC.

The rearrangement joins TRBV2 to TRBJ2-5; D might be TRBD1 (6 bases). Germline V gene data show CDR1 as SNHLY and CDR2 as FYNNEI. The CDR3 length is 13 residues. V lost 8 bases to trimming and J lost 2 bases, with 12 bases between them. The CDR3 sequence is CASAQGGQETQYF. Here the CDR3 DNA reads TGTGCCAGCGCACAGGGCGGGCAAGAGACCCAGTACTTC.

This clone has more than one count but fewer than ten. The rearrangement uses TRBV7-2 and TRBJ1-2; D is unclear. CDR1 and CDR2 (germline): SGHTA, FQGNSA. This CDR3 is built from 14 residues. V lost 0 bases and J 6 bases, leaving 11 bases between the germline ends. The CDR3 DNA is TGTGCCAGCAGCTTAGCTTCCCGGGAAGATGGCTACACCTTC. Translation gives CASSLASREDGYTF.

V and J are TRBV30 and TRBJ1-1; D perhaps matches TRBD1 (5 bases). The CDR3 consists of 14 residues. CDR1 GTSNPN and CDR2 SVGIG come from the germline V gene (reference sequence). V shed 3 bases and J shed 4 bases, with 15 bases lying between them. The CDR3 protein is CAWRSPGGGTEAFF. In nucleotides, the CDR3 is TGTGCCTGGAGGTCCCCCGGGGGGGGCACTGAAGCTTTCTTT.

The chain combines TRBV5-5 with TRBJ1-2, with a possible D match to TRBD1 (5 bases). This CDR3 region has 13 residues. Germline V gene sequence: CDR1 SGHKS, CDR2 YYEKEE (reference sequence). The V and J ends lost 2 bases and 4 bases respectively, with 9 bases between them. CDR3 nucleotide sequence: TGTGCCAGCAGCTTAGGGGCCATCTATGGCTACACCTTC. Protein: CASSLGAIYGYTF.

A remark on this clone: The junction and the germline gene differ at one end; a read error may be behind it. The chain recombines TRBV11-3 with TRBJ1-2, with D hard to call. Germline-derived CDR1 and CDR2 are SGHNT and YENEEA. This CDR3 is built from 10 residues. Here the CDR3 DNA reads TGTGCCAGCAGCTTTGCGGACGGACTTTTC. This codes for CASSFADGLF.

The gene calls are TRBV9 and TRBJ1-1, with D unclear. CDR1 and CDR2 (germline): SGDLS, YYNGEE. This CDR3 region has 14 residues. Between the trimmed V and J ends, which lost 4 bases and 1 base, there was a span of 11 bases. The CDR3 is CASSPYAGNTEAFF. CDR3 DNA sequence: TGTGCCAGCAGCCCATACGCGGGGAACACTGAAGCTTTCTTT.

In this sample, this clone turned up a few times. This rearrangement joins TRBV4-1 to TRBJ1-2; 12 positions match TRBD1. Looked up from germline, CDR1 is MGHRA and CDR2 is YSYEKL. This CDR3 is 22 amino acids long. V trimming: 0 bases; J trimming: 5 bases; junction bases outside the gene matches: 22. The CDR3 loop reads CASSQDRFWGQGARGVSYGYTF. The DNA of the CDR3 is TGCGCCAGCAGCCAAGATCGTTTTTGGGGACAGGGGGCTAGGGGTGTAAGTTATGGCTACACCTTC.

V gene TRBV9 combines with J gene TRBJ1-4; D gene ambiguous. This CDR3 comprises 12 residues. V was trimmed by 5 bases and J by 6 bases, leaving 8 bases between them. CDR1 and CDR2 (germline): SGDLS, YYNGEE. The CDR3 nucleotides read TGTGCCAGCAGGCGCGGTGATGAAAAACTGTTTTTT. Its protein is CASRRGDEKLFF.

The gene calls are TRBV10-1 and TRBJ2-1, with D possibly being TRBD2 (5 bases). Germline V gene lookup returns CDR1 WNHNN and CDR2 SYGVQD (reference sequence). V shed 8 bases and J shed 5 bases, with 13 bases lying between them. The CDR3 covers 13 residues. The CDR3 DNA follows: TGCGCCAGCGGAACCGGGATCGACAATGAGCAGTTCTTC. Translated, it gives CASGTGIDNEQFF.

As to this clone: Its ends do not fully match the called genes, so a read error is possible. The gene calls are TRBV7-9 and TRBJ2-2; 9 positions agree with TRBD2. The CDR3 runs to 14 residues. CDR1 is SEHNR, CDR2 FQNEAQ, per germline (reference sequence). Written as DNA, the CDR3 is TGTGCCAGCAGCCTAGCGGGGCCGACCGGGGAGCTGTTTTTT. As protein: CASSLAGPTGELFF.

The chain is built from TRBV6-5 and TRBJ1-2; D unresolved. This CDR3 spans 15 amino acids. V lost 0 bases to trimming and J lost 5 bases, with 13 bases between them. The germline CDR1 and CDR2 sequences are MNHEY and SVGAGI. CDR3 nucleotides: TGTGCCAGCAGTTACTCCTCCTGGGAGGCTTATGGCTACACCTTC. Amino acid sequence: CASSYSSWEAYGYTF.

The chain's CDR3 is CATSRQFDRVGYGYTF. In DNA form, the CDR3 reads TGTGCCACCAGCAGACAATTCGACAGGGTCGGATATGGCTACACCTTC. This rearrangement joins TRBV15 to TRBJ1-2; 7 bases fit TRBD1. The CDR3 is 16 residues long. Per germline, CDR1 LNHNV and CDR2 YYDKDF (reference sequence). Trimming at V came to 2 bases and at J to 5 bases, leaving 11 bases not matched to a gene.

In this sample, this clone turned up once. The chain uses TRBV3-1 (or the pseudogene TRBV3-2) and TRBJ1-4, with 7 bases lining up with TRBD1. Trimming removed 4 bases from V and 1 base from J; junction bases left unmatched: 6. The CDR3 totals 16 residues. Germline CDR1 reads LGHDT; CDR2 reads YNNKEL (reference sequence). CDR3 loop: CASSPYRGLTNEKLFF. The CDR3 nucleotides are TGTGCCAGCAGCCCATACAGGGGCTTAACTAATGAAAAACTGTTTTTT.

The sample holds one count of this clone. This sequence joins TRBV19 and TRBJ1-2, with D unclear. Germline CDR1 and CDR2: LNHDA and SQIVND (reference sequence). V lost 3 bases to trimming and J lost 2 bases, with 13 bases between them. This CDR3 has 15 amino acids. The DNA of the CDR3 is TGTGCCAGTAGTATCCCAAGCCGAAAAAACTATGGCTACACCTTC. Its translation: CASSIPSRKNYGYTF.

V and J are TRBV5-1 and TRBJ2-2; D not resolved. CDR1 and CDR2 from the germline V gene are SGHRS and YFSETQ. The CDR3 length is 12 residues. The V and J ends lost 2 bases and 5 bases respectively, with 4 bases between them. The CDR3 is CASSFETGELFF. The DNA of the CDR3 is TGCGCCAGCAGCTTCGAAACCGGGGAGCTGTTTTTT.

The rearrangement links TRBV28 to TRBJ2-1, with D possibly TRBD2 on 6 matching bases. V shed 6 bases and J shed 9 bases, with 12 bases lying between them. The CDR3 extends over 12 amino acids. The germline V gene has CDR1 MDHEN and CDR2 SYDVKM. CDR3 in DNA: TGTGCCAGCAGACCGGGAGTGCTTGAGCAGTTCTTC. Protein sequence: CASRPGVLEQFF.

This clone was observed a few times. The chain is built from TRBV19 and TRBJ1-4; 8 bases are shared with TRBD1. Germline trimming cut 5 bases from V and 13 bases from J; bases unmatched to any gene: 15. This CDR3 spans 15 amino acids. Germline loops: CDR1 LNHDA, CDR2 SQIVND (reference sequence). In DNA, the CDR3 is TGTGCCAGTAGTGCGTTATTCGGGACAGGCACCAGACTGTTTTTT. Encoded protein: CASSALFGTGTRLFF.

The chain employs TRBV19 and TRBJ1-5; a weak D match, TRBD1 (5 bases). Trimming left V 4 bases short and J 4 bases short, with 17 bases between. Germline V gene sequence: CDR1 LNHDA, CDR2 SQIVND (reference sequence). This CDR3 region has 16 residues. The CDR3 DNA reads TGTGCCAGTAGTAGTCCTGGGCAGGGAGGGAATCAGCCCCAGCATTTT. Protein product: CASSSPGQGGNQPQHF.

The rearrangement joins TRBV7-9 to TRBJ2-7, with D possibly matching TRBD2 (7 bases). The germline V and J ends were trimmed by 11 bases and 3 bases, with 17 bases remaining between them. The CDR3 totals 13 residues. Germline assignment: CDR1 SEHNR and CDR2 FQNEAQ (reference sequence). CDR3 residues: CAGGDTRYYEQYF. For the CDR3, the DNA is TGTGCCGGGGGGGACACGAGATACTACGAGCAGTACTTC.